This T cell receptor (beta chain) originates from a study of beta chain features in type 1 diabetes. Overall study results and limits: Shorter TCRB CDR3s, moderately but significantly so, marked every one of the four CD4+ subsets in Type 1 diabetes patients. Patients' naive, central memory and Treg TCRB repertoires seemed closer to one another than those of healthy donors.

One heparinised draw of blood, averaging about 110 mL, came from each donor. Purity above 95% was achieved in all sorted populations. About this clone itself: Its specificity is not known.

The junction had 5 bases not matched to a gene; V was cut back by 3 bases and J by 5 bases. In germline, CDR1 is KGHSH, CDR2 LQKENI. This CDR3 contains 16 residues. What was sequenced were expressed TCRB transcripts, since all of the isolated RNA had been reverse transcribed. Repertoires were generated with immunoSEQ multiplex PCR, while TCRdb's copy carries only in-frame clones and drops some. The data show a few hundred thousand clones, with roughly an eighth seen just once and roughly 0.018% held by the top ten. The sequence was collected from a man younger than 45 with type 1 diabetes. J is TRBJ2-2 and V is TRBV18; 11 nucleotides match TRBD1. Sequences were obtained from naive CD4+ T cells from blood. As DNA, the CDR3 is TGTGCCAGCTCACCTCTCCGGGACAGGGGGACCGGGGAGCTGTTTTTT. It yields the protein CASSPLRDRGTGELFF.